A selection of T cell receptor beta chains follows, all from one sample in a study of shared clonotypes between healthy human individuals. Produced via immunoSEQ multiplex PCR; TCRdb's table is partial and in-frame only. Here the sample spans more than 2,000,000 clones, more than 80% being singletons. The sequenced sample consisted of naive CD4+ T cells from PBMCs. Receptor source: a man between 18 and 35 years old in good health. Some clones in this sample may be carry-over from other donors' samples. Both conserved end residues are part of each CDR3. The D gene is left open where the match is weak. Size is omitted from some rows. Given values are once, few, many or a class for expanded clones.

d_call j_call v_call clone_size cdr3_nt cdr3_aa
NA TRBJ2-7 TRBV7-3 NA TGTGCCAGCAGCTCAGAAGGGAACCCCTCCTACGAGCAGTACTTC CASSSEGNPSYEQYF
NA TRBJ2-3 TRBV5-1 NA TGCGCCAGCAGCTTGGGTTCGGCTAGCGGCACAGATACGCAGTATTTT CASSLGSASGTDTQYF
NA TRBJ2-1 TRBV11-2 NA TGTGCCAGCAGCTTAGAGGAGGAAAGACCATACAATGAGCAGTTCTTC CASSLEEERPYNEQFF
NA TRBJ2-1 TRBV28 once TGTGCCAGCAGTTTCCAGTACAATGAGCAGTTCTTC CASSFQYNEQFF
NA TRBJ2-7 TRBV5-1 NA TGCGCCAGCAGCGGCAGGGGGGCAGACGAGCAGTACTTC CASSGRGADEQYF
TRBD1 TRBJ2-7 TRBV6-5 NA TGTGCCAGCAGTACCGGGACAGGGACCTACGAGCAGTACTTC CASSTGTGTYEQYF
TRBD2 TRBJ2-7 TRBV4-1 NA TGCGCCAGCAGCCACGCAACTAGCGGGGGAACCTACGAGCAGTACTTC CASSHATSGGTYEQYF
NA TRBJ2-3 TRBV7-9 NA TGTGCCAGCAGCTTAGAGTCAGTACGCACAGATACGCAGTATTTT CASSLESVRTDTQYF
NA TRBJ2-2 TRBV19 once TGTGCCAGTAGTAGACAGGGCGGGAACGGGGAGCTGTTTTTT CASSRQGGNGELFF
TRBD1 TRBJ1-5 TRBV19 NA TGTGCCAGTCGCCGGACAGGGGATTATAGCAATCAGCCCCAGCATTTT CASRRTGDYSNQPQHF